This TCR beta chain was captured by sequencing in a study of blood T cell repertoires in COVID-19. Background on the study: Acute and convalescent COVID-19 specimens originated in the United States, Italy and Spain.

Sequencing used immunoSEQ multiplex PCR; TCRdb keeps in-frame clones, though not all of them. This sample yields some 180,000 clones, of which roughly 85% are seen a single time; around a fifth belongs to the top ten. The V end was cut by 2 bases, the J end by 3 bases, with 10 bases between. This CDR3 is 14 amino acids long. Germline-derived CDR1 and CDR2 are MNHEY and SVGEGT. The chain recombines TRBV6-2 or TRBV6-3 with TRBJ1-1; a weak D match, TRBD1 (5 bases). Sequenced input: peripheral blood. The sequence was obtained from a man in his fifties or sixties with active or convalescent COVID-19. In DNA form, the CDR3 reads TGTGCCAGCAGTTACGGCCGGGGGTACACTGAAGCTTTCTTT. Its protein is CASSYGRGYTEAFF.